The source of this TCR beta chain is a study of OX40 agonist ivuxolimab in advanced cancers. About the research overall: Ivuxolimab, which patients received intravenously every 2 weeks, was dosed at 0.01 to 10 mg/kg.

On this clone itself: Its target is unknown.

Study-wide results and limits: People who partly responded at 0.1-3.0 mg/kg had some of the least clonal expansion seen.

V dropped 0 bases and J dropped 5; count of bases not matched to a gene: 11. The CDR3 loop spans 17 amino acids. In germline, CDR1 is SGHRS, CDR2 YFSETQ. Profiling relied on immunoSEQ multiplex PCR, and the TCRdb table lists in-frame clones only, not all of them. The table lists around 75,000 clones, about four fifths of them singletons. This clonotype was obtained from an adult with an advanced solid tumor such as melanoma, head and neck, liver or kidney cancer. This chain joins TRBV5-1 and TRBJ2-5; 9 nucleotides agree with TRBD2. Sequencing was performed on CD4+ or CD8+ T cells sorted from blood, taken in a trial of the OX40 agonist ivuxolimab. The CDR3 DNA sequence: TGCGCCAGCAGCTTGGCCGGCGGGGGGGCCTCTGGCGAGACCCAGTACTTC. This codes for CASSLAGGGASGETQYF.